This T cell receptor (beta chain) originates from a study of CD8 T cells in Susac syndrome. The CDR3 has 15 residues. V shed 4 bases and J shed 14 bases, with 29 bases lying between them. The germline CDR1 and CDR2 sequences are GTSNPN and SVGIG (reference sequence). Random hexamers primed reverse transcription of about 0.5 to 1 ug RNA. TCRdb recomputed calls from the immunoSEQ multiplex PCR reads with MiXCR, one row per CDR3 protein. The table has some 120,000 distinct CDR3 sequences, about 94% seen once; the top ten hold over 0.1%. The J gene is TRBJ1-2, the V gene TRBV30, with D uncertain. The specimen sequenced was CD4+ T cells from PBMCs. This clonotype was obtained from a human donor with multiple sclerosis. CDR3 nucleotides: TGTGCCTGGACCCACACCTCATCTTCGGGAAGTTCGGGGACCTTC. Its translation is CAWTHTSSSGSSGTF.